Given below is one T cell receptor (beta chain) in context. What antigen it recognizes has not been identified. Qualities for individual bases were not recorded, and no much larger clone is one base off. The TCR beta CDR3 regions were amplified from the RNA transcripts. A first-round RT-PCR of the TCR CDR3 used the HTBI primer set with the Qiagen OneStep RT-PCR kit. A second multiplex PCR round built the libraries, followed by size selection and purification. The libraries were sequenced on an Illumina HiSeq2000 using paired-end 100 bp reads. In the paper's pipeline: SOAPnuke was used to process the raw data, throwing out any read that contained adapters or uncalled bases, had a mean Phred below 15, or lacked an exact constant-primer or identifier match. COPE v1.2.5 was used to merge the high-quality paired reads, and each unique nucleotide sequence was defined as a clonotype. MiTCR v1.1 was used to align clonotypes to the IMGT TRBV, TRBD and TRBJ reference segments. Analysis was restricted to V-J combinations with a frequency above 0.0001, which covered approximately 99% of repertoires. A TCS score was defined as the ratio between F50 (clonal expansion) and ExV (chaos), using BLOSUM62-based TCRdist between CDR3 peptides within each V-J. Welch's t-statistics and random forest reduced fewer than 600 V-J features to about 12, which were used in a naive Bayes classifier (R e1071). TCRdb took the public reads, trimmed them with fastp at Q25, ran MiXCR for clone calling and kept in-frame beta chains. CDR3 protein duplicates are merged, each entry listing the most common genes and DNA. It is TCRdb's table, rather than the study itself, that gives the V and J calls and clone size. Within this sample are around 400,000 distinct CDR3 sequences, with 13% to 15% of them counted one time only. The ten largest clonotypes hold around 20% of the sample.

Trimming costs V 5 bases and J 3 bases, and their ends lie 23 bases apart. Counted from cysteine to phenylalanine, this CDR3 has 17 amino acids. The kept DNA is CDR3 alone, 51 bases in frame from the first base. The germline V gene provides CDR1 MNHEY and CDR2 SVGEGT. The data belong to a study of T cells in Graves' hyperthyroidism and ophthalmopathy (dated by TCRdb to 2018 to 2020). With respect to the entire study: Peripheral blood samples were taken at the time of initial diagnosis, prior to any treatment. To identify distinguishing TCR V-J signatures, a discovery cohort of about 100 patients was used, comprising 40 to 45 with Graves' ophthalmopathy and 55 to 65 with stable Graves' hyperthyroidism. Prospective prediction of ophthalmopathy was tested in an independent validation cohort consisting of 18 hyperthyroidism patients and some 15 patients who later progressed to ophthalmopathy. The roughly 100 discovery patients were randomly divided into training and test sets at a 7:3 ratio. In addition, the study compared T-cell repertoires in thyroid tissue and in blood from six Graves' hyperthyroidism patients. Following sampling, methimazole starting at 30 mg daily was given to hyperthyroidism patients, and high-dose intravenous methylprednisolone was given to ophthalmopathy patients. The paper describes TCR Vbeta CDR3 sequencing of roughly 130 peripheral blood samples, made up of 43 ophthalmopathy patients, 70 to 75 hyperthyroidism patients and some 17 progressor patients.

Findings and caveats that apply to the study as a whole: Most expanded thyroid clonotypes (frequency above 0.001) were also detected in blood, a finding suggesting that blood repertoires may reflect thyroid immune responses. During validation, the model predicted progression to ophthalmopathy a median of around 6 months ahead of onset, with almost 71% sensitivity and around 72% specificity. In cross-validation, a model built on a 13 V-J signature told ophthalmopathy apart from stable hyperthyroidism with over 85% sensitivity and about 81% specificity, and in testing the same model reached 80%/75%. Sample size was not statistically predetermined, and blinding of investigators to group allocation was not performed.

Moderately to severely active disease, a Clinical Activity Score of at least 3, a NOSPECS grade of at least 4, and a duration under 3 months were present in ophthalmopathy patients. Any patient with an uncontrolled infection, another autoimmune disease, pregnancy or lactation was excluded. Diagnoses relied on clinical symptoms, serum thyroxine and TRAb, thyroid ultrasound and orbital computed tomography. PBMCs were isolated from about 9.1 ml of fresh peripheral blood by Ficoll-Paque density gradient centrifugation. Trizol reagent was used to extract total RNA, and RNA quality was then checked on an Agilent 2100 Bioanalyzer.

The chain employs TRBV6-2 or TRBV6-3 and TRBJ2-7, with TRBD1 perhaps the D gene, on 6 matching bases. This receptor was taken from a woman aged 55-75 years with Graves' ophthalmopathy. The sequenced material came from blood. The base sequence is TGTGCCAGCAGTACCGGGACAAGCCCATGGATGCTCTACGAGCAGTACTTC. It translates as CASSTGTSPWMLYEQYF.